One and the same sample provided the 12 T cell receptor beta chains below, sequenced in a study of CD8+ T cells in alopecia areata. RNA extraction was followed by reverse transcription into cDNA, which acted as the sequencing template. Clones were sequenced by immunoSEQ multiplex PCR, and TCRdb holds only the in-frame ones, with some missing. This repertoire shows fewer than 250,000 clones, 45% to 65% found once; its top ten account for roughly 0.71%. Treatment defined: oral pan-JAK inhibitor, 5-10 mg twice daily. Sequencing used CD4+ T cells sorted from blood, obtained at week 4, from a patient treated with tofacitinib. The receptor set was obtained from a human donor with alopecia areata.

This clone has just a few counts. V and J are TRBV28 and TRBJ2-1, with D perhaps TRBD2 (6 bases). With 6 bases removed from V and 3 bases from J, the gap between germline ends came to 15 bases. The length of the CDR3 is 15 residues. Germline CDR1 MDHEN, CDR2 SYDVKM. The CDR3 DNA follows: TGTGCCAGCAGCTACTCCGGGACTTACTACAATGAGCAGTTCTTC. Its protein product is CASSYSGTYYNEQFF.

The rearrangement uses TRBV5-1 and TRBJ2-5; 7 bases align to TRBD1. The CDR3 extends over 16 amino acids. Unmatched junction bases numbered 13, after V lost 3 bases and J lost 5 bases. Germline assignment: CDR1 SGHRS and CDR2 YFSETQ. CDR3 region: CASSSGRDRGRETQYF. CDR3 DNA: TGCGCCAGCAGCTCCGGCCGGGACAGAGGCCGTGAGACCCAGTACTTC.

The chain is built from TRBV30 and TRBJ1-1, with D unclear. This CDR3 region has 12 residues. The germline V gene has CDR1 GTSNPN and CDR2 SVGIG (reference sequence). V was cut by 0 bases and J by 4 bases, with 6 bases left in between. CDR3 sequence: CAWSVSSTEAFF. Here the CDR3 DNA reads TGTGCCTGGAGTGTTTCGAGCACTGAAGCTTTCTTT.

This clone was seen a few times. The chain uses TRBV5-1 and TRBJ2-7; D is perhaps TRBD1 or TRBD2 (5 bases each). V was clipped by 3 bases and J by 3 bases, with 13 bases between them. The CDR3 totals 14 residues. Per germline, CDR1 SGHRS and CDR2 YFSETQ. The CDR3 here is CASSSGLNHYEQYF. The DNA for the CDR3 is TGCGCCAGCAGCTCGGGGCTGAACCACTACGAGCAGTACTTC.

V usage is TRBV29-1 and J usage is TRBJ2-1; 9 bases match TRBD2. The CDR3 sequence is 14 residues long. Germline V CDR1 and CDR2: SQVTM, ANQGSEA. V trimming: 3 bases; J trimming: 2 bases; junction bases outside the gene matches: 2. Here the CDR3 reads CSVEGGRAYNEQFF. CDR3 nucleotide sequence: TGCAGCGTTGAGGGCGGGAGGGCCTACAATGAGCAGTTCTTC.

This clone was observed a handful of times. V is TRBV5-1 and J is TRBJ2-3; D remains unclear. Trimming shortened V by 7 bases and J by 4 bases, and 10 bases separated the two germline ends. The CDR3 has 12 residues. Per germline, CDR1 SGHRS and CDR2 YFSETQ. The CDR3 DNA reads TGCGCCAGCGCCCTAATAGCAGATACGCAGTATTTT. Its translation: CASALIADTQYF.

The chain combines TRBV29-1 with TRBJ2-7; 14 nucleotides match TRBD2. The CDR3 is made up of 12 amino acids. Germline lookup yields CDR1 SQVTM and CDR2 ANQGSEA. With 7 bases clipped from V and 6 bases from J, the junction kept 2 bases outside the gene matches. The CDR3 DNA is TGCAGCGGGACTAGCGGGAGGACCGAGCAGTACTTC. Amino acids: CSGTSGRTEQYF.

The chain joins TRBV6-5 to TRBJ2-7; 10 positions agree with TRBD1. CDR1 and CDR2 (germline): MNHEY, SVGAGI. J lost 6 bases, V lost 0 bases, and 8 bases had no gene match. The CDR3 contains 16 residues. CDR3 region: CASSYSRGQGSSEQYF. CDR3 DNA sequence: TGTGCCAGCAGTTACTCGAGGGGACAGGGGTCCAGCGAGCAGTACTTC.

The rearrangement links TRBV5-4 to TRBJ2-3, with D possibly being TRBD1 (6 bases). Trimming removed 0 bases from V and 0 bases from J, with 8 bases in between. The CDR3 contains 15 residues. Germline CDR1 reads SGHNT; CDR2 reads YYREEE (reference sequence). In nucleotides, the CDR3 is TGTGCCAGCAGCTTGGGACAGGCTAGCACAGATACGCAGTATTTT. Amino acids: CASSLGQASTDTQYF.

This chain connects TRBV6-5 to TRBJ2-1, with D possibly being TRBD1 (5 bases). Trimming pared 0 bases from V and 6 bases from J, leaving 12 bases between. This CDR3 comprises 15 residues. In germline, CDR1 is MNHEY, CDR2 SVGAGI. CDR3 sequence: CASSYSAGLSNEQFF. The CDR3, as DNA: TGTGCCAGCAGTTACTCGGCAGGGTTAAGCAATGAGCAGTTCTTC.

Only a few counts were recorded for this clone. The rearrangement uses TRBV29-1 and TRBJ2-4; 12 bases map to TRBD2. CDR1 is SQVTM and CDR2 is ANQGSEA in the germline V gene. CDR3 size: 14 residues. The junction had 9 bases not matched to a gene; V was cut back by 7 bases and J by 8 bases. CDR3: CSARLAGAGDIQYF. Here the CDR3 DNA reads TGCAGCGCCAGACTAGCGGGAGCGGGAGACATTCAGTACTTC.

This chain links TRBV11-2 with TRBJ2-3, with 7 bases identical to TRBD2. This CDR3 region has 16 residues. With 7 bases clipped from V and 1 base from J, the junction kept 11 bases outside the gene matches. The germline V gene encodes CDR1 SGHAT and CDR2 FQNNGV. CDR3 nucleotide sequence: TGTGCCAGCACCCAGTGGGGAGGGAGTCGCACAGATACGCAGTATTTT. Its protein product is CASTQWGGSRTDTQYF.